Described below is a single T cell receptor beta chain sequence and its context. Its antigen is still unknown. The CDR3 runs to 15 residues. Losses at the gene ends were 6 bases for V and 3 bases for J; bases not matched to a gene: 6. Germline loops: CDR1 SQVTM, CDR2 ANQGSEA. A J-beta primer mix and a sample-barcoded 5' primer were used in a second PCR of roughly 7 to 12 cycles. Each of the cDNA molecules was tagged by a template-switch adaptor with 12 random nucleotides. TCRdb used MiXCR to reprocess the 5' RACE reads, holding one entry per CDR3 protein. The data contain around 790,000 distinct CDR3 sequences, around 42% of them seen just once; the ten biggest clones take up about a fifth. This specimen comes from a study of blood T cells in healthy people across ages. Study-wide points: The study lacked donor CMV status, which possibly confounded expanded clonotype changes.

J is TRBJ2-3 and V is TRBV29-1; 13 bases line up with TRBD2. The TCR sequence derives from a man aged 60-69 years in good health. The material sequenced was blood. DNA of the CDR3: TGCAGCGTATCACTAGCGGGGGGGCCGACAGATACGCAGTATTTT. It specifies CSVSLAGGPTDTQYF.